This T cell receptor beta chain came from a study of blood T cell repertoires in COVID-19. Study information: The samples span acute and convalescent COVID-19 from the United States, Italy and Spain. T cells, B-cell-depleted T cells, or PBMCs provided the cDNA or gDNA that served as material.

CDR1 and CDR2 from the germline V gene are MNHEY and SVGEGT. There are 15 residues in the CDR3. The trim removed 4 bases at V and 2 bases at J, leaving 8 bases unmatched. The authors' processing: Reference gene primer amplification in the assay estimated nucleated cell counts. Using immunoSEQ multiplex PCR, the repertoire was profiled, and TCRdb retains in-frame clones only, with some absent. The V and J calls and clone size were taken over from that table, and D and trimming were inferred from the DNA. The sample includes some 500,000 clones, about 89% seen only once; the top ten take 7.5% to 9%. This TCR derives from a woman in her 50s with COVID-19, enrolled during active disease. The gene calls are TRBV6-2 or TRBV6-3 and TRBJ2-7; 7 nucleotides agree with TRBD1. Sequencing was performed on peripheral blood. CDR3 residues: CASSSGTVTAYEQYF. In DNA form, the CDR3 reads TGTGCCAGCAGTTCTGGGACAGTGACAGCCTACGAGCAGTACTTC.